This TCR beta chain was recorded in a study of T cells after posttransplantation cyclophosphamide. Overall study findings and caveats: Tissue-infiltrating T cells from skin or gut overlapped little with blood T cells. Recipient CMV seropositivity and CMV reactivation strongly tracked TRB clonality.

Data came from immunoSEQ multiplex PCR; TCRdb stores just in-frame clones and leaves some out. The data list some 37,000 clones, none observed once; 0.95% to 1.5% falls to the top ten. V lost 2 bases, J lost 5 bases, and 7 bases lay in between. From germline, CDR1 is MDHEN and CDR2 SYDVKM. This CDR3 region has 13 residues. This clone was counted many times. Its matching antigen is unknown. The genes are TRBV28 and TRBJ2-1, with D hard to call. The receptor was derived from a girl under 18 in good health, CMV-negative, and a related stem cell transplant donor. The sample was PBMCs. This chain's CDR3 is CASSLAPDNEQFF. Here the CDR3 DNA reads TGTGCCAGCAGTTTAGCCCCGGACAATGAGCAGTTCTTC.